This TCR beta chain originates from a study of glioma-infiltrating T cells after dendritic cell vaccination. Concerning this clone: The antigen is not known.

Before vaccination, two weeks after the third vaccination, and at progression, PBMC were collected. TCRB CDR3 was amplified from 2 ug genomic DNA or less. Clones were sequenced by immunoSEQ multiplex PCR, and TCRdb holds only the in-frame ones, with some missing. Counted here are about 82,000 clones, about 87% occurring once; the ten biggest clones make up roughly 3.2%. This CDR3 contains 16 residues. Germline CDR1 reads SGHTA; CDR2 reads FQGTGA. Losses at the gene ends were 0 bases for V and 3 bases for J; bases not matched to a gene: 6. General study findings and limits: TCR clonality showed no direct relationship with survival.

The source of this sequence is a human donor with glioblastoma. The sequencing used blood, collected before dendritic cell vaccination. The chain has TRBV7-3 and TRBJ2-3; 7 positions match TRBD2. This chain's CDR3 is CASSLTSAGRTDTQYF. CDR3 DNA sequence: TGTGCCAGCAGCTTAACCTCAGCGGGGAGGACAGATACGCAGTATTTT.